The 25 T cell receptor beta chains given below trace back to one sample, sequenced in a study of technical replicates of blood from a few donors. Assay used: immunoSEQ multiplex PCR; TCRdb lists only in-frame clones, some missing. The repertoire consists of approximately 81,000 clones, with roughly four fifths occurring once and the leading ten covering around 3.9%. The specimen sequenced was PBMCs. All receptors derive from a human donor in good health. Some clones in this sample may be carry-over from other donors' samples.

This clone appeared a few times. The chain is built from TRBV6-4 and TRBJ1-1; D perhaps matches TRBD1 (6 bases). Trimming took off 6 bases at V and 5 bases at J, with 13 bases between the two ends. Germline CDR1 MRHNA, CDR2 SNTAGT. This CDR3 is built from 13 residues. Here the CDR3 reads CASRERTGTEAFF. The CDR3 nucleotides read TGTGCCAGCAGGGAACGAACAGGGACTGAAGCTTTCTTT.

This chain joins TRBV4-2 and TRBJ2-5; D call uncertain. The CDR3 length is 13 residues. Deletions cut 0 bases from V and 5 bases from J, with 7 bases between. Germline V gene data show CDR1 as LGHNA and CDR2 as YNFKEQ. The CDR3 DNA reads TGTGCCAGCAGCCAAGATATCGGTGAGACCCAGTACTTC. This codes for CASSQDIGETQYF.

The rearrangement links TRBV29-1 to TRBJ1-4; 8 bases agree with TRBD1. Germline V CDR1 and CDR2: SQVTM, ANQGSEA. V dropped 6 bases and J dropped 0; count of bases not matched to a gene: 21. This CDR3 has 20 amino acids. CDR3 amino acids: CSVRCPRRQGSMPTNEKLFF. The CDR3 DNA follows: TGCAGCGTCAGATGTCCCCGACGACAGGGGAGTATGCCAACTAATGAAAAACTGTTTTTT.

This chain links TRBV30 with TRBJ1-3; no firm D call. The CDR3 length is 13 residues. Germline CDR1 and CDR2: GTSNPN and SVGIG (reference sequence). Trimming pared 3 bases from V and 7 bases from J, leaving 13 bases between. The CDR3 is CAWRRLLGNTIYF. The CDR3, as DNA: TGTGCCTGGAGGCGATTACTCGGGAACACCATATATTTT.

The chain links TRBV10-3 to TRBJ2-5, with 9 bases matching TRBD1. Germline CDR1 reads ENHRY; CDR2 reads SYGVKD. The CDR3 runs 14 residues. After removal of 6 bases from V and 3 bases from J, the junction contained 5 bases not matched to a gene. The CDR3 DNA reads TGTGCCATCAGGGATACAGGGGGCGAAGAGACCCAGTACTTC. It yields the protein CAIRDTGGEETQYF.

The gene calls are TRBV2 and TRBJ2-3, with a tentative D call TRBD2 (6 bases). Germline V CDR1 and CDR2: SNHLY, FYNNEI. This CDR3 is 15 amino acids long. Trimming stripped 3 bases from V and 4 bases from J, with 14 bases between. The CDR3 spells CASSDGGLGADTQYF. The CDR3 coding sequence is TGTGCCAGCAGTGATGGGGGGTTAGGCGCAGATACGCAGTATTTT. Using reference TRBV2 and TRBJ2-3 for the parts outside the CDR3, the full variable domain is EPEVTQTPSHQVTQMGQEVILRCVPISNHLYFYWYRQILGQKVEFLVSFYNNEISEKSEIFDDQFSVERPDGSNFTLKIRSTKLEDSAMYFCASSDGGLGADTQYFGPGTRLTVL.

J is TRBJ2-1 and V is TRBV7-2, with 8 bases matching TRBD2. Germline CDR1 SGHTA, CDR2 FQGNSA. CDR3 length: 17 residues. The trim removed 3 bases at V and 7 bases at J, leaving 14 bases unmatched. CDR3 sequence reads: CASSFESLSGSRNEQFF. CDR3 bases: TGTGCCAGCAGCTTCGAAAGCCTGAGCGGGAGTAGAAATGAGCAGTTCTTC. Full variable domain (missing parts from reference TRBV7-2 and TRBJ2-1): GAGVSQSPSNKVTEKGKDVELRCDPISGHTALYWYRQSLGQGLEFLIYFQGNSAPDKSGLPSDRFSAERTGGSVSTLTIQRTQQEDSAVYLCASSFESLSGSRNEQFFGPGTRLTVL.

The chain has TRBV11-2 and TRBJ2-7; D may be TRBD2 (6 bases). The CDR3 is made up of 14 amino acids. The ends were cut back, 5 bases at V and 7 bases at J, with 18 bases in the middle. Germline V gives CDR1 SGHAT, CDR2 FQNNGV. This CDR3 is CASSALRGMGEQYF. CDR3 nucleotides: TGTGCCAGCAGCGCCCTACGGGGGATGGGGGAGCAGTACTTC.

DNA for the CDR3: TGTGCCAGCAGTTACCCAGCGGGACAGGGGGCGGAGGGCTACACCTTC. The encoded protein is CASSYPAGQGAEGYTF. This chain uses TRBV6-6 with TRBJ1-2; 12 bases line up with TRBD1. This CDR3 spans 16 amino acids. V lost 2 bases and J lost 8; bases outside the gene matches: 9. The germline CDR1 and CDR2 sequences are MNHNY and SVGAGI (reference sequence).

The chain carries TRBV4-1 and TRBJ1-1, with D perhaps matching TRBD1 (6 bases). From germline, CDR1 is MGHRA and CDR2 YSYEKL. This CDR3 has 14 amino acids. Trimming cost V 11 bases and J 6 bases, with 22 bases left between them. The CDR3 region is CAAVDGQGGAEAFF. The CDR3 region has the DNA TGCGCCGCGGTCGATGGCCAAGGGGGTGCTGAAGCTTTCTTT.

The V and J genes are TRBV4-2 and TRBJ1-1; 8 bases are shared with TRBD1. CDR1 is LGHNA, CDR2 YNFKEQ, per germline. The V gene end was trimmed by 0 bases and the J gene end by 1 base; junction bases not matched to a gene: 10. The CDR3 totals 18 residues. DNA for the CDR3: TGTGCCAGCAGCCAAGATCCCCCCTCGACAGGGGCGAACACTGAAGCTTTCTTT. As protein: CASSQDPPSTGANTEAFF.

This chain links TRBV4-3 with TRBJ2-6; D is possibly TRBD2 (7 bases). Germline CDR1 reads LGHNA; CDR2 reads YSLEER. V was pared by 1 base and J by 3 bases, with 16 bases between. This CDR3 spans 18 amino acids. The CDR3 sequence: CASSQGAGAVGGANVLTF. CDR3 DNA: TGCGCCAGCAGCCAAGGGGCGGGGGCGGTGGGTGGGGCCAACGTCCTGACTTTC.

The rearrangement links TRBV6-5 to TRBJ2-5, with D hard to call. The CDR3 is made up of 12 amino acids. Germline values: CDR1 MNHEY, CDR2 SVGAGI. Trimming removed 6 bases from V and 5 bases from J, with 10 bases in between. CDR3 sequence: CASRAPAETQYF. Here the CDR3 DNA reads TGTGCCAGCAGAGCACCTGCTGAGACCCAGTACTTC.

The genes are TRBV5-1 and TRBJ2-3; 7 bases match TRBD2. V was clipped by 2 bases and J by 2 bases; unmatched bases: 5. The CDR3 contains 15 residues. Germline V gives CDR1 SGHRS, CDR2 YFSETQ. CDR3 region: CASSFLTSTTDTQYF. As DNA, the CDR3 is TGCGCCAGCAGCTTCTTGACTAGCACCACAGATACGCAGTATTTT.

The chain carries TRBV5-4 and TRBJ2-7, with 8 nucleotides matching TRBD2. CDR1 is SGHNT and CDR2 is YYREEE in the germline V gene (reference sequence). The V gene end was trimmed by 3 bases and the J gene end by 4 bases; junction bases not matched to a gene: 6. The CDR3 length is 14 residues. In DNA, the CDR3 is TGTGCCAGCAGCTCCGGGGTAGCGGGGTACGAGCAGTACTTC. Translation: CASSSGVAGYEQYF.

This CDR3 is CASKPGLTQNIQYF. CDR3 DNA sequence: TGTGCCAGCAAGCCAGGCTTAACTCAAAACATTCAGTACTTC. The chain uses TRBV6-5 and TRBJ2-4; D unclear. Germline-derived CDR1 and CDR2 are MNHEY and SVGAGI. CDR3 length equals 14 residues. V was shortened by 7 bases and J by 5 bases, with 15 bases between the two germline ends.

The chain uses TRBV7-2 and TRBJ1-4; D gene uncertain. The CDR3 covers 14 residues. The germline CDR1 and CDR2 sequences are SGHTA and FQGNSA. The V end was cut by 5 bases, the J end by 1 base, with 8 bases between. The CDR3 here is CASSPAGTNEKLFF. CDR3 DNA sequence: TGTGCCAGCAGCCCGGCGGGAACTAATGAAAAACTGTTTTTT.

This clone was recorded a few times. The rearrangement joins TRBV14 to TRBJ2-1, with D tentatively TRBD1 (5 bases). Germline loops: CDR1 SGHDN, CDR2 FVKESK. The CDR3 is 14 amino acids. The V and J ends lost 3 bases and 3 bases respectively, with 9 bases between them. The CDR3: CASSQTAIYNEQFF. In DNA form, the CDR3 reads TGTGCCAGCAGCCAGACAGCTATCTACAATGAGCAGTTCTTC.

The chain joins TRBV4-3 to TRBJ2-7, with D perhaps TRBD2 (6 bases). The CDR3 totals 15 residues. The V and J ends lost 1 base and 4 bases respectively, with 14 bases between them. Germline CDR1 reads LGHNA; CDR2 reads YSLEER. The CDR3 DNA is TGCGCCAGCAGCCAAGTTGGAACAGGAGGGTACGAGCAGTACTTC. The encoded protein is CASSQVGTGGYEQYF.

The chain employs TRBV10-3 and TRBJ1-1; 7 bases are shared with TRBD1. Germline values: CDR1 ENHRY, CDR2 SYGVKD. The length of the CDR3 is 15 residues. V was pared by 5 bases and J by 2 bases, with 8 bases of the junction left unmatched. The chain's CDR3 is CAISQQGIANTEAFF. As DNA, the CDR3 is TGTGCCATCAGTCAACAGGGGATAGCAAACACTGAAGCTTTCTTT.

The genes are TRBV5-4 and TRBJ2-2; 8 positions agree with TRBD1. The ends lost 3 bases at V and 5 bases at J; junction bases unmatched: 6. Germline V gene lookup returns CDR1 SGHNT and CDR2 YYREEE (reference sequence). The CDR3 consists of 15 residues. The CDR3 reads CASSYDRGGTGELFF. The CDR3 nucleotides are TGTGCCAGCAGCTACGACAGGGGAGGAACCGGGGAGCTGTTTTTT.

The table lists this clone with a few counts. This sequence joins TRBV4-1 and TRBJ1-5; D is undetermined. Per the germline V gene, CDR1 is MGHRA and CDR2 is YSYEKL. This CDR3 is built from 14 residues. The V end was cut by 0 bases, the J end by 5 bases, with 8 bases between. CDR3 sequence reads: CASSQEWHHQPQHF. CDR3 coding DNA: TGCGCCAGCAGCCAAGAGTGGCATCATCAGCCCCAGCATTTT.

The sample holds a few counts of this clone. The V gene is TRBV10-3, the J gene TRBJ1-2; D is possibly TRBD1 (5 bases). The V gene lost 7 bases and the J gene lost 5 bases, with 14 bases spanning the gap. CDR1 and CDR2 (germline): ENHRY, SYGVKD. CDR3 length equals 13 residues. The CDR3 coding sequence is TGTGCCATCACCCCGGACGGGGGATATGGCTACACCTTC. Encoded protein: CAITPDGGYGYTF.

CDR3 loop: CATSGLGTAYSNQPQHF. The CDR3 nucleotides read TGTGCCACCAGCGGGTTAGGGACAGCTTATAGCAATCAGCCCCAGCATTTT. This chain joins TRBV15 and TRBJ1-5; 7 bases fit TRBD1. V was pared by 5 bases and J by 0 bases, with 10 bases of the junction left unmatched. Germline CDR1 and CDR2: LNHNV and YYDKDF (reference sequence). The CDR3 extends over 17 amino acids.

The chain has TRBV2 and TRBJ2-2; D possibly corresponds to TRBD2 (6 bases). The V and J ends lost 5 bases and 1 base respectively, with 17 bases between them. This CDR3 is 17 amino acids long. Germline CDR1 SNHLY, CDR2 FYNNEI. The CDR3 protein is CASSKGVGGKNTGELFF. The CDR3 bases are TGTGCCAGCAGTAAAGGGGTTGGGGGGAAGAACACCGGGGAGCTGTTTTTT.